These 31 T cell receptor beta chains originate from one sample sequenced in a study of CD8 T cells in ankylosing spondylitis. General observations from the study: Seemingly distinctive of ankylosing spondylitis blood was a TCR beta motif formed by eight highly homologous variants.

TCRdb used MiXCR to reprocess the 5' RACE reads, holding one entry per CDR3 protein. This table has about 460,000 distinct CDR3 sequences, approximately 5.3% appearing once. No cognate antigen is known for these TCRs. Sequences were obtained from blood, either unsorted or a sorted T cell fraction (not recorded which). These receptors all stem from a male donor with ankylosing spondylitis.

A few counts support this clonotype. The gene calls are TRBV11-2 and TRBJ2-7; D gene ambiguous. CDR3 length: 15 residues. Trimming left V 2 bases short and J 4 bases short, with 15 bases between. Germline V gene lookup returns CDR1 SGHAT and CDR2 FQNNGV. Here the CDR3 DNA reads TGTGCCAGCAGCTTAACATCAGGACGTGATTACGAGCAGTACTTC. Encoded protein: CASSLTSGRDYEQYF.

This clonotype was counted ten times or more. This rearrangement joins TRBV6-4 to TRBJ2-3; 8 bases are shared with TRBD1. J was trimmed by 6 bases and V by 6 bases; bases with no gene match: 11. Germline CDR1 is MRHNA and CDR2 is SNTAGT. CDR3 length: 15 amino acids. The chain's CDR3 is CASRRNRGLSDTQYF. The CDR3 nucleotides read TGTGCCAGCAGAAGGAACAGGGGGTTATCCGATACGCAGTATTTT.

This clonotype was seen ten or more times. The rearrangement joins TRBV7-2 to TRBJ2-1, with 9 bases that match TRBD1. The J segment lost 1 base and the V segment lost 4 bases, leaving 8 bases of the junction unmatched. CDR3 size: 17 residues. In germline, CDR1 is SGHTA, CDR2 FQGNSA. The CDR3 nucleotides are TGTGCCAGCAGCTATCAATTGACAGGGGGGTCCTACAATGAGCAGTTCTTC. The encoded protein is CASSYQLTGGSYNEQFF.

In this sample, this clonotype turned up many times. The chain joins TRBV12-3 or TRBV12-4 to TRBJ1-2, with D maybe TRBD1 (5 bases). CDR3 size: 16 residues. Trimming removed 5 bases at V and 4 bases at J, with 20 bases between. The CDR3 bases are TGTGCCAGCAGTCAGTTCTCATGGAGGAGGGGCTATGGCTACACCTTC. Translating gives CASSQFSWRRGYGYTF.

The rearrangement links TRBV7-2 to TRBJ1-5; 8 bases are shared with TRBD1. The CDR3 consists of 15 residues. Germline V lookup: CDR1 SGHTA, CDR2 FQGNSA. Trimming at V came to 6 bases and at J to 3 bases, leaving 7 bases not matched to a gene. CDR3 sequence reads: CASSGLTGVNQPQHF. The CDR3 nucleotides read TGTGCCAGCAGTGGATTGACAGGGGTCAATCAGCCCCAGCATTTT.

Ten or more counts support this clonotype. The gene calls are TRBV12-3 or TRBV12-4 and TRBJ2-1; 7 nucleotides line up with TRBD2. The length of the CDR3 is 13 residues. V dropped 8 bases and J dropped 4; count of bases not matched to a gene: 5. The CDR3 reads CASAAGEYNEQFF. CDR3 bases: TGTGCCAGCGCCGCGGGGGAATACAATGAGCAGTTCTTC.

This clonotype appeared many times. The chain employs TRBV11-2 and TRBJ2-7; tentative D call: TRBD1 (6 bases). With 4 bases removed from V and 1 base from J, the gap between germline ends came to 14 bases. The CDR3 is 15 amino acids. Germline CDR1 reads SGHAT; CDR2 reads FQNNGV. The DNA for the CDR3 is TGTGCCAGCAGCTCAATACGGGACAATTCCTACGAGCAGTACTTC. Its protein product is CASSSIRDNSYEQYF. The complete variable domain, with remaining parts taken from reference TRBV11-2 and TRBJ2-7, reads EAGVAQSPRYKIIEKRQSVAFWCNPISGHATLYWYQQILGQGPKLLIQFQNNGVVDDSQLPKDRFSAERLKGVDSTLKIQPAKLEDSAVYLCASSSIRDNSYEQYFGPGTRLTVT.

Many counts were recorded for this clonotype. This sequence joins TRBV20-1 and TRBJ2-3; TRBD2 matches at 13 bases. There are 14 residues in the CDR3. Germline-derived CDR1 and CDR2 are DFQATT and SNEGSKA (reference sequence). CDR3 loop: CSARTSGSTDTQYF. The CDR3 DNA follows: TGCAGCGCCCGGACTAGCGGGAGTACAGATACGCAGTATTTT.

The chain combines TRBV6-5 with TRBJ1-2; D unresolved. The germline V gene has CDR1 MNHEY and CDR2 SVGAGI. V was shortened by 4 bases and J by 1 base, with 7 bases between the two germline ends. The CDR3 has 13 residues. The CDR3 region is CASSSRVNYGYTF. In nucleotides, the CDR3 is TGTGCCAGCAGTTCGCGGGTTAACTATGGCTACACCTTC.

This clonotype was picked up many times. The rearrangement joins TRBV4-3 to TRBJ2-5, with 8 bases identical to TRBD2. CDR1 and CDR2 (germline): LGHNA, YSLEER. The CDR3 is 16 amino acids. Losses at the gene ends were 1 base for V and 4 bases for J; bases not matched to a gene: 8. CDR3 sequence (DNA): TGCGCCAGCAGCCAAGTTCCAGCGGGAGCGGGAGAGACCCAGTACTTC. Translated: CASSQVPAGAGETQYF.

The chain has TRBV6-5 and TRBJ2-7; TRBD1 aligns across 7 bases. This CDR3 is built from 16 residues. The germline V gene encodes CDR1 MNHEY and CDR2 SVGAGI. V lost 5 bases, J lost 2 bases, and 12 bases stayed unmatched. The CDR3 region is CASSTLTGYSTYEQYF. CDR3 DNA sequence: TGTGCCAGCAGTACTTTGACAGGGTACTCTACCTACGAGCAGTACTTC.

This clonotype was observed many times. The J gene is TRBJ2-4, the V gene TRBV20-1, with 14 positions matching TRBD2. This CDR3 has 14 residues. Germline CDR1 reads DFQATT; CDR2 reads SNEGSKA (reference sequence). Germline trimming cut 6 bases from V and 8 bases from J; bases unmatched to any gene: 6. CDR3 amino acids: CSAGTSGSRDIQYF. For the CDR3, the DNA is TGCAGTGCCGGGACTAGCGGGAGTCGGGACATTCAGTACTTC.

Many counts were recorded for this clonotype. This rearrangement joins TRBV5-5 to TRBJ1-1, with D maybe TRBD1 (5 bases). The germline V gene has CDR1 SGHKS and CDR2 YYEKEE (reference sequence). Deletions cut 2 bases from V and 0 bases from J, with 11 bases between. The CDR3 sequence is 15 residues long. The DNA for the CDR3 is TGTGCCAGCAGCTTTCAGGGTCTAATGAACACTGAAGCTTTCTTT. As protein: CASSFQGLMNTEAFF.

This clonotype came up many times. V gene TRBV20-1 combines with J gene TRBJ2-3; possibly TRBD2 for D (6 bases). This CDR3 comprises 16 residues. Germline V lookup: CDR1 DFQATT, CDR2 SNEGSKA (reference sequence). Trimming stripped 2 bases from V and 2 bases from J, with 17 bases between. The DNA of the CDR3 is TGCAGTGCTAGACCTGGTCGGGGCGGGGACACAGATACGCAGTATTTT. Translating it yields CSARPGRGGDTDTQYF.

The chain couples TRBV20-1 to TRBJ1-2; D is unclear. The CDR3 has 13 residues. The V gene's germline CDR1 is DFQATT and CDR2 SNEGSKA (reference sequence). Trimming cost V 5 bases and J 8 bases, with 18 bases left between them. The CDR3 DNA is TGCAGTGCTCGAAGTAGGGCGGGCCTGGGCTACACCTTC. It codes for CSARSRAGLGYTF.

This clonotype was counted at least ten times. The rearrangement links TRBV29-1 to TRBJ2-7, with 15 bases lining up with TRBD2. The CDR3 runs to 16 residues. The J segment lost 0 bases and the V segment lost 3 bases, leaving 3 bases of the junction unmatched. Germline-derived CDR1 and CDR2 are SQVTM and ANQGSEA. The CDR3 loop is CSVEGLAGGLSYEQYF. In nucleotides, the CDR3 is TGCAGCGTTGAGGGACTAGCGGGAGGCCTCTCCTACGAGCAGTACTTC.

This clonotype was observed many times. The chain uses TRBV7-9 and TRBJ1-1; D call uncertain. The CDR3 sequence is 11 residues long. Germline V gives CDR1 SEHNR, CDR2 FQNEAQ (reference sequence). V was shortened by 2 bases and J by 5 bases, with 3 bases between the two germline ends. CDR3: CASSLTTEAFF. CDR3 sequence (DNA): TGTGCCAGCAGCTTAACAACTGAAGCTTTCTTT.

This clonotype was seen repeatedly, ten times or more. The rearrangement links TRBV12-3 or TRBV12-4 to TRBJ2-1; D not resolved. The CDR3 totals 13 residues. V was shortened by 2 bases and J by 5 bases, with 7 bases between the two germline ends. CDR3 DNA sequence: TGTGCCAGCAGTTTAAGAGGAAACAATGAGCAGTTCTTC. This gives the protein CASSLRGNNEQFF.

This clonotype was seen at least ten times. The chain couples TRBV29-1 to TRBJ1-2, with D unclear. V was shortened by 0 bases and J by 7 bases, with 9 bases between the two germline ends. Germline lookup yields CDR1 SQVTM and CDR2 ANQGSEA. The length of the CDR3 is 12 residues. The CDR3 region is CSVEDERGGYTF. The CDR3 nucleotides are TGCAGCGTTGAAGATGAACGGGGTGGCTACACCTTC.

This clonotype was seen a handful of times. This chain connects TRBV6-2 or TRBV6-3 to TRBJ2-5; TRBD1 matches 12 bases. J lost 5 bases, V lost 0 bases, and 7 bases had no gene match. The CDR3 covers 17 residues. Germline CDR1 and CDR2: MNHEY and SVGEGT. The CDR3 here is CASSYSRDRGRAETQYF. The CDR3 coding sequence is TGTGCCAGCAGTTACTCTCGGGACAGGGGGCGTGCGGAGACCCAGTACTTC.

This clonotype was recorded at least ten times. The chain uses TRBV29-1 and TRBJ2-2; D tentatively fits TRBD1 or TRBD2 (7 bases each). V lost 7 bases and J lost 4, with 13 bases in between. CDR3 length: 13 amino acids. Germline CDR1 and CDR2: SQVTM and ANQGSEA. This CDR3 reads CSALRGGTGELFF. Here the CDR3 DNA reads TGCAGCGCCCTCAGGGGGGGCACCGGGGAGCTGTTTTTT.

This clonotype was counted ten times or more. The chain has TRBV7-2 and TRBJ2-7, with 10 bases identical to TRBD2. The CDR3 runs to 15 residues. Germline-derived CDR1 and CDR2 are SGHTA and FQGNSA. V was clipped by 2 bases and J by 2 bases; unmatched bases: 3. CDR3 sequence (DNA): TGTGCCAGCAGCTTACAAGCGGGAGGGCCCTACGAGCAGTACTTC. Translating gives CASSLQAGGPYEQYF. The full variable domain, with the rest looked up from reference TRBV7-2 and TRBJ2-7, is GAGVSQSPSNKVTEKGKDVELRCDPISGHTALYWYRQSLGQGLEFLIYFQGNSAPDKSGLPSDRFSAERTGGSVSTLTIQRTQQEDSAVYLCASSLQAGGPYEQYFGPGTRLTVT.

This clonotype appeared many times. The chain couples TRBV29-1 to TRBJ2-2; D assignment may be TRBD1 or TRBD2 (6 bases each). V lost 3 bases to trimming and J lost 6 bases, with 11 bases between them. The CDR3 spans 13 residues. CDR1 is SQVTM, CDR2 ANQGSEA, per germline. The CDR3 region is CSVERDIPGELFF. CDR3 sequence (DNA): TGCAGCGTTGAGCGGGACATCCCCGGGGAGCTGTTTTTT.

This clonotype was seen repeatedly, ten times or more. The genes are TRBV6-2 or TRBV6-3 and TRBJ1-2; 9 nucleotides line up with TRBD1. The J segment lost 8 bases and the V segment lost 8 bases, leaving 15 bases of the junction unmatched. The CDR3 is 15 residues long. The germline gives CDR1 MNHEY, CDR2 SVGEGT. The CDR3 loop reads CASEYGAGTGRGYTF. The CDR3 region has the DNA TGTGCCAGCGAATATGGAGCCGGGACAGGGCGAGGCTACACCTTC.

This clonotype was detected many times. The chain uses TRBV6-5 and TRBJ1-1; D perhaps matches TRBD1 (5 bases). Trimming cost V 2 bases and J 5 bases, with 15 bases left between them. There are 15 residues in the CDR3. Germline loops: CDR1 MNHEY, CDR2 SVGAGI. For the CDR3, the DNA is TGTGCCAGCAGTTACATTGGGACCCCGAGGACTGAAGCTTTCTTT. Protein sequence: CASSYIGTPRTEAFF.

This clonotype was found many times. The V call is TRBV10-2, the J call TRBJ2-5, with TRBD1 matching 9 bases. Trimming removed 6 bases from V and 5 bases from J; junction bases left unmatched: 13. The germline gives CDR1 WSHSY, CDR2 SAAADI. The CDR3 totals 16 residues. The CDR3 sequence is CASREGGTGGAETQYF. CDR3 in DNA: TGCGCCAGCAGGGAGGGAGGAACAGGGGGCGCCGAGACCCAGTACTTC.

This clonotype was detected a few times. The chain joins TRBV20-1 to TRBJ2-3; no reliable D call. CDR1 and CDR2 from the germline V gene are DFQATT and SNEGSKA (reference sequence). V dropped 0 bases and J dropped 2 bases, with 12 bases sitting between them. CDR3 length: 15 residues. The chain's CDR3 is CSARDSREITDTQYF. In DNA form, the CDR3 reads TGCAGTGCTAGAGATTCTAGGGAAATCACAGATACGCAGTATTTT.

This clonotype was counted ten times or more. The chain recombines TRBV7-2 with TRBJ2-1, with D possibly matching TRBD1 (5 bases). Germline V gives CDR1 SGHTA, CDR2 FQGNSA. CDR3 length equals 14 residues. Trimming left V 7 bases short and J 6 bases short, with 16 bases between. This CDR3 is CASKRQYQGNEQFF. The CDR3 nucleotides read TGTGCCAGCAAGAGGCAGTATCAGGGCAATGAGCAGTTCTTC. The full variable domain, in which reference TRBV7-2 and TRBJ2-1 provide the parts outside the CDR3, is GAGVSQSPSNKVTEKGKDVELRCDPISGHTALYWYRQSLGQGLEFLIYFQGNSAPDKSGLPSDRFSAERTGGSVSTLTIQRTQQEDSAVYLCASKRQYQGNEQFFGPGTRLTVL.

This clonotype was recorded a few times. The CDR3 DNA reads as TGCGCCAGCAGCCCGGGGACTAGCGTCCTAGATACGCAGTATTTT. As protein: CASSPGTSVLDTQYF. The rearrangement joins TRBV4-3 to TRBJ2-3; 10 bases agree with TRBD2. Germline-derived CDR1 and CDR2 are LGHNA and YSLEER. The CDR3 sequence is 15 residues long. The J segment lost 5 bases and the V segment lost 4 bases, leaving 6 bases of the junction unmatched.

Many counts were recorded for this clonotype. The chain recombines TRBV28 with TRBJ2-1, with D tentatively TRBD2 (6 bases). The CDR3 is 17 amino acids. The germline gives CDR1 MDHEN, CDR2 SYDVKM. V lost 1 base to trimming and J lost 6 bases, with 19 bases between them. CDR3 coding DNA: TGTGCCAGCAGTTTATTAACTAGCCATATGGAGTCCAATGAGCAGTTCTTC. It is translated as CASSLLTSHMESNEQFF.

This clonotype was counted ten times or more. The genes are TRBV20-1 and TRBJ2-2; no clear D. V lost 6 bases, J lost 7 bases, and 12 bases lay in between. Per the germline V gene, CDR1 is DFQATT and CDR2 is SNEGSKA (reference sequence). The length of the CDR3 is 12 residues. CDR3 coding DNA: TGCAGTGCAGGAAGTCTCGGCGGGGAGCTGTTTTTT. Protein product: CSAGSLGGELFF.